The 18 T cell receptor beta chains below were found in one sample sequenced in a study of blood T cell repertoires in COVID-19. The protocol was immunoSEQ multiplex PCR, while the TCRdb copy is restricted to in-frame clones and leaves out a portion. The sample holds approximately 89,000 clones, 60% to 85% seen once. Sequencing was done on a sample of peripheral blood. The source of these receptors is a human donor in a cohort sampled during active COVID-19.

This clone was seen a few times. This chain connects TRBV7-8 to TRBJ2-2; 8 bases fit TRBD2. In germline, CDR1 is SGHVS, CDR2 FQNEAQ. This CDR3 contains 17 residues. Trimming cost V 4 bases and J 6 bases; bases outside gene matches: 13. The CDR3 loop is CASSSIPAGVRSGELFF. CDR3 DNA sequence: TGTGCCAGCAGCTCCATACCAGCGGGAGTTCGATCCGGGGAGCTGTTTTTT.

The chain combines TRBV27 with TRBJ2-1, with 9 bases matching TRBD2. From germline, CDR1 is MNHEY and CDR2 SMNVEV (reference sequence). CDR3 length: 17 residues. V was pared by 5 bases and J by 7 bases, with 15 bases of the junction left unmatched. CDR3 sequence reads: CASSLVFSGSHRNEQFF. The CDR3 nucleotides read TGTGCCAGCAGTCTTGTTTTTAGCGGGAGTCATAGAAATGAGCAGTTCTTC.

The chain carries TRBV7-9 and TRBJ1-3; D not certain. The V gene's germline CDR1 is SEHNR and CDR2 FQNEAQ (reference sequence). The CDR3 is 12 amino acids. V dropped 5 bases and J dropped 9 bases, with 11 bases sitting between them. Here the CDR3 reads CASSAHGGTIYF. The CDR3 DNA sequence: TGTGCCAGCAGCGCCCATGGCGGCACCATATATTTT.

The chain joins TRBV5-4 to TRBJ2-7, with 9 bases that match TRBD2. The CDR3 is 15 amino acids. V dropped 0 bases and J dropped 7; count of bases not matched to a gene: 8. The germline V gene has CDR1 SGHNT and CDR2 YYREEE (reference sequence). CDR3 sequence reads: CASSLEGGRAEEQYF. CDR3 coding DNA: TGTGCCAGCAGCTTGGAGGGCGGGAGGGCTGAAGAGCAGTACTTC.

Concerning this clone itself: The sample contains more than one DNA sequence encoding this CDR3. The V gene is TRBV6-5, the J gene TRBJ1-4; perhaps TRBD1 as D (6 bases). This CDR3 contains 14 residues. The ends were cut back, 5 bases at V and 5 bases at J, with 12 bases in the middle. Germline CDR1 reads MNHEY; CDR2 reads SVGAGI. CDR3 sequence: CASSNRGGNEKLFF. DNA for the CDR3: TGTGCCAGCAGTAATAGGGGGGGCAATGAAAAACTGTTTTTT.

This clone was counted a single time. This chain connects TRBV27 to TRBJ2-7, with D possibly matching TRBD2 (5 bases). Germline V gives CDR1 MNHEY, CDR2 SMNVEV (reference sequence). This CDR3 comprises 15 residues. Trimming removed 8 bases at V and 2 bases at J, with 19 bases between. The CDR3 spells CASSTWVDGTYEQYF. The CDR3 DNA sequence: TGTGCCAGCTCCACATGGGTTGACGGGACCTACGAGCAGTACTTC.

The chain employs TRBV5-6 and TRBJ2-5; unclear D gene. The ends were cut back, 1 base at V and 5 bases at J, with 12 bases in the middle. Germline V gives CDR1 SGHDT, CDR2 YYEEEE. CDR3 length equals 14 residues. DNA for the CDR3: TGTGCCAGCAGCTTGTTGAGAACCCGCGAGACCCAGTACTTC. This codes for CASSLLRTRETQYF.

J is TRBJ1-5 and V is TRBV10-3, with unresolved D. V shed 10 bases and J shed 0 bases, with 16 bases lying between them. CDR1 is ENHRY and CDR2 is SYGVKD in the germline V gene. The length of the CDR3 is 15 residues. CDR3 loop: CATALGTDSNQPQHF. The CDR3 nucleotides read TGTGCCACCGCGCTTGGCACAGATAGCAATCAGCCCCAGCATTTT.

This rearrangement joins TRBV9 to TRBJ2-1; 8 nucleotides agree with TRBD2. The CDR3 extends over 16 amino acids. Germline CDR1 SGDLS, CDR2 YYNGEE. Trimming cost V 1 base and J 0 bases; bases outside gene matches: 3. Here the CDR3 reads CASSVSLAASYNEQFF. The CDR3 bases are TGTGCCAGCAGCGTATCACTAGCGGCCTCCTACAATGAGCAGTTCTTC.

The V and J genes are TRBV7-9 and TRBJ2-7, with 9 positions matching TRBD1. The CDR3 has 14 residues. The V and J ends lost 5 bases and 6 bases, in that order; junction bases with no gene match: 8. Germline V CDR1 and CDR2: SEHNR, FQNEAQ (reference sequence). The CDR3 DNA sequence: TGTGCCAGCAGCGGTCCGGGACAGGGCATCGAGCAGTACTTC. This translates into CASSGPGQGIEQYF.

The genes are TRBV29-1 and TRBJ2-7; 8 nucleotides line up with TRBD2. The CDR3 consists of 15 residues. After removal of 3 bases from V and 6 bases from J, the junction contained 13 bases not matched to a gene. CDR1 SQVTM and CDR2 ANQGSEA come from the germline V gene. DNA for the CDR3: TGCAGCGTTGACGCCGGGTCCAGCGGGAGTGGCGAGCAGTACTTC. It is translated as CSVDAGSSGSGEQYF.

The V gene is TRBV16, the J gene TRBJ1-2, with 10 bases identical to TRBD1. Trimming at V came to 2 bases and at J to 4 bases, leaving 4 bases not matched to a gene. In germline, CDR1 is KGHSY, CDR2 FQNENV. There are 15 residues in the CDR3. CDR3 nucleotide sequence: TGTGCCAGCAGCCAAAGGACAGGGGGGAGCTATGGCTACACCTTC. Amino acid sequence: CASSQRTGGSYGYTF.

The V gene is TRBV28, the J gene TRBJ2-1, with a weak D call TRBD1 (6 bases). Germline lookup yields CDR1 MDHEN and CDR2 SYDVKM. This CDR3 is 15 amino acids long. The V end lost 5 bases, the J end lost 6 bases, and 17 bases lay between the germline ends. DNA for the CDR3: TGTGCCAGCAGTCGAAACTTCAGACAGGCCAATGAGCAGTTCTTC. Encoded protein: CASSRNFRQANEQFF.

The chain recombines TRBV29-1 with TRBJ2-3, with 13 bases aligning to TRBD2. V shed 4 bases and J 2 bases; nucleotides not matched to a gene: 6. Germline assignment: CDR1 SQVTM and CDR2 ANQGSEA. The CDR3 length is 16 residues. The CDR3 coding sequence is TGCAGCGTTGTACTAGGGACTAGCGGGAACACAGATACGCAGTATTTT. The encoded protein is CSVVLGTSGNTDTQYF.

The rearrangement uses TRBV5-6 and TRBJ2-5; 8 bases are shared with TRBD2. J gave up 5 bases and V 4 bases, and 13 bases lay outside the gene matches. The germline CDR1 and CDR2 sequences are SGHDT and YYEEEE. The CDR3 covers 16 residues. The DNA of the CDR3 is TGTGCCAGCAGCCCCCGGTTCAAGCGGGAGTATGAGACCCAGTACTTC. It codes for CASSPRFKREYETQYF.

This chain joins TRBV28 and TRBJ1-2; D remains ambiguous. V was cut by 5 bases and J by 6 bases, with 16 bases left in between. CDR1 is MDHEN, CDR2 SYDVKM, per germline. The CDR3 length is 14 residues. The chain's CDR3 is CASSTRVAWNGYTF. CDR3 sequence (DNA): TGTGCCAGCAGTACCCGGGTCGCGTGGAATGGCTACACCTTC.

V usage is TRBV6-5 and J usage is TRBJ2-7; TRBD1 is a possible D gene (6 bases). Germline assignment: CDR1 MNHEY and CDR2 SVGAGI. The germline V and J ends were trimmed by 5 bases and 7 bases, with 12 bases remaining between them. There are 12 residues in the CDR3. The CDR3, as DNA: TGTGCCAGCAGTCAGGGGTTGCGGGAGCAGTACTTC. Translating it yields CASSQGLREQYF.

The rearrangement uses TRBV5-6 and TRBJ2-1, with 7 bases lining up with TRBD2. V dropped 1 base and J dropped 4; count of bases not matched to a gene: 8. The CDR3 has 16 amino acids. CDR1 is SGHDT and CDR2 is YYEEEE in the germline V gene. The CDR3 here is CASSLMSSGVYNEQFF. The DNA of the CDR3 is TGTGCCAGCAGCTTGATGTCTAGCGGAGTATACAATGAGCAGTTCTTC.